A single sample gave rise to the 27 T cell receptor beta chains below, sequenced in a study of blood T cell repertoires in COVID-19. Generated by immunoSEQ multiplex PCR, the TCRdb table keeps only in-frame clones and is missing some. The sample lists 180,000 or so clones, 80% to 90% occurring once. The sample was peripheral blood. These receptor sequences come from a human donor with active or convalescent COVID-19. The donor label of this sample is uncertain.

A remark on this clone: The junction does not match germline at one end; this may be a read error. This chain uses TRBV5-5 with TRBJ2-7, with D perhaps TRBD1 (5 bases). CDR3 length: 13 residues. CDR1 SGHKS and CDR2 YYEKEE come from the germline V gene (reference sequence). CDR3 bases: TGTGCCAGCAGCTTGGAGTGGATAGGGGCCCGAGACTTC. Translation gives CASSLEWIGARDF.

The gene calls are TRBV15 and TRBJ2-5; TRBD2 aligns across 14 bases. The germline gives CDR1 LNHNV, CDR2 YYDKDF (reference sequence). J lost 4 bases, V lost 3 bases, and 7 bases had no gene match. The CDR3 length is 17 residues. CDR3 nucleotides: TGTGCCACCAGCAGTGGGGGACTAGCGGGAGCTCGAGAGACCCAGTACTTC. Translating it yields CATSSGGLAGARETQYF.

The CDR3 loop reads CASSQMGQPWNTEAFF. CDR3 sequence (DNA): TGCGCCAGCAGCCAAATGGGACAGCCGTGGAACACTGAAGCTTTCTTT. This rearrangement joins TRBV4-3 to TRBJ1-1; 7 bases line up with TRBD1. The germline gives CDR1 LGHNA, CDR2 YSLEER. V was clipped by 2 bases and J by 1 base; unmatched bases: 7. The CDR3 runs 16 residues.

The genes are TRBV27 and TRBJ2-7, with 8 bases that match TRBD1. The CDR3 consists of 12 residues. V lost 6 bases, J lost 5 bases, and 3 bases stayed unmatched. Germline V gene sequence: CDR1 MNHEY, CDR2 SMNVEV (reference sequence). As DNA, the CDR3 is TGTGCCAGCAGGGGGACAGGCCACGAGCAGTACTTC. Its translation is CASRGTGHEQYF.

The chain's CDR3 is CASSYSWGPHNEQFF. The CDR3 region has the DNA TGTGCCAGCAGTTACTCTTGGGGCCCCCACAATGAGCAGTTCTTC. This chain joins TRBV6-5 and TRBJ2-1; perhaps TRBD1 as D (5 bases). Germline loops: CDR1 MNHEY, CDR2 SVGAGI. The CDR3 consists of 15 residues. V was pared by 0 bases and J by 5 bases, with 11 bases between.

The V call is TRBV5-5, the J call TRBJ2-7; 9 bases align to TRBD1. The CDR3 is 14 amino acids. Germline loops: CDR1 SGHKS, CDR2 YYEKEE (reference sequence). The J segment lost 6 bases and the V segment lost 0 bases, leaving 4 bases of the junction unmatched. The CDR3 loop is CASSLVGQGFEQYF. The CDR3 bases are TGTGCCAGCAGCTTGGTGGGACAGGGTTTCGAGCAGTACTTC.

CDR3 sequence: CASSVGSPLASYEQYF. The DNA for the CDR3 is TGTGCCAGCAGCGTAGGGAGTCCACTAGCTTCCTACGAGCAGTACTTC. The chain carries TRBV9 and TRBJ2-7, with D possibly being TRBD2 (6 bases). Germline V lookup: CDR1 SGDLS, CDR2 YYNGEE. V gave up 0 bases and J gave up 1 base, with 14 bases separating them. The CDR3 covers 16 residues.

To note about this clone: Other nucleotide sequences from this sample produce the same CDR3. This sequence joins TRBV7-2 and TRBJ2-7; unclear D gene. V shed 5 bases and J shed 0 bases, with 5 bases lying between them. CDR3 length equals 12 residues. CDR1 is SGHTA, CDR2 FQGNSA, per germline. The CDR3 region is CASSRSSYEQYF. CDR3 bases: TGTGCCAGCAGCAGGAGCTCCTACGAGCAGTACTTC.

The chain is built from TRBV5-4 and TRBJ2-3, with TRBD2 identical over 12 bases. CDR1 and CDR2 (germline): SGHNT, YYREEE (reference sequence). J lost 14 bases, V lost 0 bases, and 10 bases had no gene match. The CDR3 runs 15 residues. As DNA, the CDR3 is TGTGCCAGCAGCTTGGAGAGTCTAGCGGGGGGGCCGGGGTATTTT. Translated, it gives CASSLESLAGGPGYF.

The chain couples TRBV15 to TRBJ1-2, with D maybe TRBD1 (5 bases). Germline-derived CDR1 and CDR2 are LNHNV and YYDKDF (reference sequence). This CDR3 has 14 amino acids. Trimming took 0 bases from V and 4 from J, leaving 9 bases between them. CDR3 bases: TGTGCCACCAGCAGAGATCCAGGGCTCTATGGCTACACCTTC. Protein sequence: CATSRDPGLYGYTF.

This clone occurred once. The J gene is TRBJ2-4, the V gene TRBV28; no firm D call. Germline CDR1 MDHEN, CDR2 SYDVKM. The CDR3 is 15 amino acids. V gave up 5 bases and J gave up 0 bases, with 11 bases separating them. This CDR3 reads CASSARNLAKNIQYF. In DNA form, the CDR3 reads TGTGCCAGCAGTGCCAGGAACCTAGCCAAAAACATTCAGTACTTC.

CDR3 bases: TGTGCCAGCAGCCAAGAGGGACAGGGTGGTGGGGGAAACTACAATGAGCAGTTCTTC. It specifies CASSQEGQGGGGNYNEQFF. V gene TRBV4-2 combines with J gene TRBJ2-1; 9 bases fit TRBD1. The CDR3 runs to 19 residues. The J segment lost 3 bases and the V segment lost 0 bases, leaving 12 bases of the junction unmatched. Germline V CDR1 and CDR2: LGHNA, YNFKEQ.

V is TRBV7-2 and J is TRBJ1-6; no clear D. Per the germline V gene, CDR1 is SGHTA and CDR2 is FQGNSA. The CDR3 is made up of 15 amino acids. Trimming took off 5 bases at V and 4 bases at J, with 12 bases between the two ends. CDR3 amino acids: CASSPTPEYNSPLHF. CDR3 DNA sequence: TGTGCCAGCAGCCCGACTCCGGAATATAATTCACCCCTCCACTTT.

This clone was recorded once. V usage is TRBV6-5 and J usage is TRBJ2-7; 9 bases fit TRBD1. Germline CDR1 is MNHEY and CDR2 is SVGAGI. J gave up 2 bases and V 0 bases, and 2 bases lay outside the gene matches. The CDR3 spans 15 residues. The chain's CDR3 is CASSYSRQGAYEQYF. Here the CDR3 DNA reads TGTGCCAGCAGTTACTCGAGACAGGGGGCCTACGAGCAGTACTTC.

The chain combines TRBV6-5 with TRBJ1-1; D is uncertain. Germline V gene data show CDR1 as MNHEY and CDR2 as SVGAGI. This CDR3 region has 14 residues. Trimming left V 6 bases short and J 5 bases short, with 16 bases between. CDR3 protein: CASRATLEGTEAFF. The CDR3, as DNA: TGTGCCAGCAGGGCGACACTCGAGGGAACTGAAGCTTTCTTT.

The rearrangement uses TRBV28 and TRBJ2-3; D possibly corresponds to TRBD2 (5 bases). The CDR3 has 15 amino acids. Germline V gives CDR1 MDHEN, CDR2 SYDVKM. V lost 6 bases and J 4 bases, leaving 17 bases between the germline ends. The CDR3 loop reads CASSTFLGAADTQYF. DNA of the CDR3: TGTGCCAGCAGCACCTTTTTGGGAGCGGCAGATACGCAGTATTTT.

V and J are TRBV24-1 and TRBJ1-2, with a weak D call TRBD1 (5 bases). The V gene lost 3 bases and the J gene lost 6 bases, with 10 bases spanning the gap. Looked up from germline, CDR1 is KGHDR and CDR2 is SFDVKD. The CDR3 is 13 amino acids. The CDR3 DNA reads as TGTGCCACCAGTGATGGCAGGGTGCATGGCTACACCTTC. Amino acid sequence: CATSDGRVHGYTF.

The J gene is TRBJ2-1, the V gene TRBV25-1; D unclear. The V end was cut by 7 bases, the J end by 0 bases, with 10 bases between. Germline lookup yields CDR1 MGHDK and CDR2 SYGVNS. The CDR3 is 14 residues long. CDR3 protein: CASIPGGSYNEQFF. CDR3 in DNA: TGTGCCAGCATACCTGGCGGCTCCTACAATGAGCAGTTCTTC.

This clone was seen ten or more times. The V gene is TRBV29-1, the J gene TRBJ2-7; 7 bases map to TRBD1. V lost 7 bases, J lost 5 bases, and 11 bases stayed unmatched. The CDR3 spans 13 residues. The germline V gene has CDR1 SQVTM and CDR2 ANQGSEA. DNA for the CDR3: TGCAGCGCCGAGGGGACAGTGGGAAACGAGCAGTACTTC. Residues: CSAEGTVGNEQYF.

The chain combines TRBV5-1 with TRBJ2-6, with a weak D call TRBD2 (5 bases). CDR3 size: 15 residues. In germline, CDR1 is SGHRS, CDR2 YFSETQ. CDR3 sequence: CATAVGSSGANVLTF. In DNA, the CDR3 is TGCGCTACAGCCGTGGGGAGCTCTGGGGCCAACGTCCTGACTTTC.

The V and J genes are TRBV5-1 and TRBJ1-2; D unresolved. The CDR3 has 13 amino acids. From germline, CDR1 is SGHRS and CDR2 YFSETQ. Trimming took 1 base from V and 4 from J, leaving 8 bases between them. For the CDR3, the DNA is TGCGCCAGCAGCTTGCCAGAGGGCTATGGCTACACCTTC. It encodes CASSLPEGYGYTF.

This clone was observed a handful of times. This chain connects TRBV25-1 to TRBJ2-5; TRBD1 matches 9 bases. V gave up 6 bases and J gave up 5 bases; unmatched junction bases: 10. This CDR3 is 15 amino acids long. The germline CDR1 and CDR2 sequences are MGHDK and SYGVNS. This CDR3 is CASSGQGPDRETQYF. The CDR3 DNA sequence: TGTGCCAGCAGCGGACAGGGGCCCGACCGGGAGACCCAGTACTTC. The full variable domain, completed using reference TRBV25-1 and TRBJ2-5, is EADIYQTPRYLVIGTGKKITLECSQTMGHDKMYWYQQDPGMELHLIHYSYGVNSTEKGDLSSESTVSRIRTEHFPLTLESARPSHTSQYLCASSGQGPDRETQYFGPGTRLLVL.

The V gene is TRBV2, the J gene TRBJ1-6; D is uncertain. Germline V gene data show CDR1 as SNHLY and CDR2 as FYNNEI. Trimming cost V 8 bases and J 7 bases, with 9 bases left between them. The CDR3 has 12 residues. This CDR3 is CASRGLNSPLHF. CDR3 coding DNA: TGTGCCAGCCGGGGTCTAAATTCACCCCTCCACTTT. Based on the CDR3 plus reference TRBV2 and TRBJ1-6, the full variable domain is EPEVTQTPSHQVTQMGQEVILRCVPISNHLYFYWYRQILGQKVEFLVSFYNNEISEKSEIFDDQFSVERPDGSNFTLKIRSTKLEDSAMYFCASRGLNSPLHFGNGTRLTVT.

In its sample, this clone was seen a few times. The genes are TRBV9 and TRBJ2-7; D unresolved. The CDR3 is made up of 15 amino acids. The V end was cut by 0 bases, the J end by 1 base, with 11 bases between. The germline V gene encodes CDR1 SGDLS and CDR2 YYNGEE. Here the CDR3 reads CASSVGNSPSYEQYF. The CDR3 nucleotides read TGTGCCAGCAGCGTAGGTAACAGCCCTTCCTACGAGCAGTACTTC. The entire variable domain, with the rest obtained from reference TRBV9 and TRBJ2-7, is as follows: DSGVTQTPKHLITATGQRVTLRCSPRSGDLSVYWYQQSLDQGLQFLIQYYNGEERAKGNILERFSAQQFPDLHSELNLSSLELGDSALYFCASSVGNSPSYEQYFGPGTRLTVT.

The chain employs TRBV18 and TRBJ1-6, with D perhaps matching TRBD1 (6 bases). The CDR3 length is 17 residues. Trimming took 3 bases from V and 9 from J, leaving 21 bases between them. CDR1 KGHSH and CDR2 LQKENI come from the germline V gene. This CDR3 is CASSPSSGQPISSPLHF. The CDR3 DNA sequence: TGTGCCAGCTCACCCTCTTCCGGACAGCCGATAAGTTCACCCCTCCACTTT.

The chain is built from TRBV19 and TRBJ2-5; a possible D gene is TRBD2 (5 bases). Trimming pared 1 base from V and 4 bases from J, leaving 16 bases between. CDR1 is LNHDA, CDR2 SQIVND, per germline (reference sequence). The CDR3 sequence is 16 residues long. The CDR3 DNA is TGTGCCAGTAGTATAGGTTCCGAGGGAGTAGGAGAGACCCAGTACTTC. It translates to CASSIGSEGVGETQYF.

The V gene is TRBV19, the J gene TRBJ1-2, with TRBD1 matching 8 bases. CDR3 size: 14 residues. Germline assignment: CDR1 LNHDA and CDR2 SQIVND (reference sequence). V lost 7 bases, J lost 4 bases, and 8 bases stayed unmatched. The CDR3 here is CASILSGTGYGYTF. CDR3 sequence (DNA): TGTGCCAGTATCCTCTCCGGGACAGGCTATGGCTACACCTTC.